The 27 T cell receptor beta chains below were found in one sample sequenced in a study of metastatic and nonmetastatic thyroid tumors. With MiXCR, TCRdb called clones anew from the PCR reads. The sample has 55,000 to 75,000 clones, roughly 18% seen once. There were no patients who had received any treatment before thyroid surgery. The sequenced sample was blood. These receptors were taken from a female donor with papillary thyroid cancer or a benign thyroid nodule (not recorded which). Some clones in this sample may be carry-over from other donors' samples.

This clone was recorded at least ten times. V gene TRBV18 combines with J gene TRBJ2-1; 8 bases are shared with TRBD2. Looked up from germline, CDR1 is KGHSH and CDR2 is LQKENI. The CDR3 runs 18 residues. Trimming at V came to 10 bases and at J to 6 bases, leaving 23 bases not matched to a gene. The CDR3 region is CATIRTSTGTRFVNEQFF. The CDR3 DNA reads TGTGCCACCATAAGAACCTCGACCGGGACTAGATTCGTCAATGAGCAGTTCTTC.

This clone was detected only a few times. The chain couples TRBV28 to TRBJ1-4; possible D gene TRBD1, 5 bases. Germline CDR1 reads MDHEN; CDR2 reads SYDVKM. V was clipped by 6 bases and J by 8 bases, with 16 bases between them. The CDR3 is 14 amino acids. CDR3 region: CASRPRGRIEKLFF. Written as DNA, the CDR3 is TGTGCCAGCAGACCACGGGGACGGATAGAAAAACTGTTTTTT.

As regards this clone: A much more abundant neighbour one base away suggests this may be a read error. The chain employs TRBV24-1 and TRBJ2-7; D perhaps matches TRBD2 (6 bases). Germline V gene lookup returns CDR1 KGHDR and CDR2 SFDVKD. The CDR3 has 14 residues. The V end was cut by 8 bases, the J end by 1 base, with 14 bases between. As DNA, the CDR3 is TGTGCCACCAATGAGAGTGGGAGGTCCTACGAGCAGTACTTC. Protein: CATNESGRSYEQYF.

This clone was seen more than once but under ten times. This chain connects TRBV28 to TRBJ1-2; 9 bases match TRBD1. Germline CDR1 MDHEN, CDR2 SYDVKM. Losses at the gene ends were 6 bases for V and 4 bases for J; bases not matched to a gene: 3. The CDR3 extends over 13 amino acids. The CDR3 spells CASRRQGVYGYTF. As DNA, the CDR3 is TGTGCCAGCAGAAGACAGGGGGTCTATGGCTACACCTTC.

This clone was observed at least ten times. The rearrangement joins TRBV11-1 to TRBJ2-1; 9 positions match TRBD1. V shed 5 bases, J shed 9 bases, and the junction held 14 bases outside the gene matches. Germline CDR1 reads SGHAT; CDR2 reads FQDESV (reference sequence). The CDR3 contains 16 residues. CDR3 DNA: TGTGCCAGCAGCCCAAAGCCGGGACAGGGTTATAGTGAGCAGTTCTTC. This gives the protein CASSPKPGQGYSEQFF.

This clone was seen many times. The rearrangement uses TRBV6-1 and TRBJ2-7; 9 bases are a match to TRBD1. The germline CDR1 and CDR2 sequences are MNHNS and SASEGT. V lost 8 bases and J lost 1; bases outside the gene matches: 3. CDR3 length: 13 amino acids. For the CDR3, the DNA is TGTGCCAGCCGGGACAGGGTGTCCTACGAGCAGTACTTC. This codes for CASRDRVSYEQYF.

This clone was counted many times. CDR3 protein: CASSREGLNEQFF. In DNA form, the CDR3 reads TGCGCCAGCAGCCGGGAGGGATTGAATGAGCAGTTCTTC. The J gene is TRBJ2-1, the V gene TRBV10-1, with 8 nucleotides matching TRBD2. Germline V gene lookup returns CDR1 WNHNN and CDR2 SYGVQD (reference sequence). The CDR3 loop spans 13 amino acids. V shed 6 bases and J 7 bases; nucleotides not matched to a gene: 5.

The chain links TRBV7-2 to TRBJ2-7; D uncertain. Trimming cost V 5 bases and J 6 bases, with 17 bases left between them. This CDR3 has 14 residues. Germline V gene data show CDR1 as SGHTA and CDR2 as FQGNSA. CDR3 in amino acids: CASSLRAGPGEQYF. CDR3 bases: TGTGCCAGCAGCCTACGGGCCGGTCCGGGCGAGCAGTACTTC.

The chain's CDR3 is CASSIVGGVYGYTF. In nucleotides, the CDR3 is TGTGCCAGTAGTATCGTAGGGGGCGTCTATGGCTACACCTTC. The chain employs TRBV19 and TRBJ1-2, with TRBD1 matching 7 bases. Germline lookup yields CDR1 LNHDA and CDR2 SQIVND (reference sequence). The J segment lost 4 bases and the V segment lost 3 bases, leaving 5 bases of the junction unmatched. The CDR3 consists of 14 residues.

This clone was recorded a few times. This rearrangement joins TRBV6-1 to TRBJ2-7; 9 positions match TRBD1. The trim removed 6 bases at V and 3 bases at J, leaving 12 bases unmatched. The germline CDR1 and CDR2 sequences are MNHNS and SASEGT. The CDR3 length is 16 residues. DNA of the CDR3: TGTGCCAGCAGGCCCCCTGGGACAGGGCACAGCTACGAGCAGTACTTC. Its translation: CASRPPGTGHSYEQYF.

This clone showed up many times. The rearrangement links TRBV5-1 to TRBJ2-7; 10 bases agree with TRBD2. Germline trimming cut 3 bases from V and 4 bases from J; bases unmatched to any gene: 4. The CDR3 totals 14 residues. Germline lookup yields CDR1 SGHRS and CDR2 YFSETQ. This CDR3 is CASSSLAGEYEQYF. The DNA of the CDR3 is TGCGCCAGCAGCTCCCTAGCGGGAGAGTACGAGCAGTACTTC.

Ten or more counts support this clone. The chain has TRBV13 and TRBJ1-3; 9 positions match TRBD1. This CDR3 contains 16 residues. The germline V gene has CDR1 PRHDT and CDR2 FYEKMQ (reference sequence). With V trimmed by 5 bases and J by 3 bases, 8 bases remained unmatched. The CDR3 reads CASSPPGTGNGNTIYF. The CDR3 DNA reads TGTGCCAGCAGCCCGCCCGGGACAGGGAATGGAAACACCATATATTTT.

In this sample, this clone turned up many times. The CDR3 sequence: CATTWDGTGELFF. CDR3 sequence (DNA): TGCGCCACCACTTGGGACGGTACCGGGGAGCTGTTTTTT. The chain uses TRBV5-1 and TRBJ2-2, with D perhaps TRBD1 or TRBD2 (5 bases each). The length of the CDR3 is 13 residues. CDR1 SGHRS and CDR2 YFSETQ come from the germline V gene. With 9 bases removed from V and 5 bases from J, the gap between germline ends came to 14 bases.

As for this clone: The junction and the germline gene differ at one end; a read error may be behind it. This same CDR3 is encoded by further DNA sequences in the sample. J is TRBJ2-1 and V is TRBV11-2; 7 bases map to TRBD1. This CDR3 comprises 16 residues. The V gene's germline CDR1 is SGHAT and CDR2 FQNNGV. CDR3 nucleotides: TGTGCCAGTAGCTCCCGACAGGGTAGCTCCTACAATGAGCAGTTCTTC. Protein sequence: CASSSRQGSSYNEQFF.

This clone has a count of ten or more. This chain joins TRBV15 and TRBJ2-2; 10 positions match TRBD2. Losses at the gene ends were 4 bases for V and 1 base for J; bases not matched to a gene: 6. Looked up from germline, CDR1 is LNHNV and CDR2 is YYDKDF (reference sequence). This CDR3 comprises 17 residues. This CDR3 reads CATSTLASGRNTGELFF. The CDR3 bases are TGTGCCACCAGCACCCTGGCTAGCGGGAGGAACACCGGGGAGCTGTTTTTT. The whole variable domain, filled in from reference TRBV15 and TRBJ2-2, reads DAMVIQNPRYQVTQFGKPVTLSCSQTLNHNVMYWYQQKSSQAPKLLFHYYDKDFNNEADTPDNFQSRRPNTSFCFLDIRSPGLGDTAMYLCATSTLASGRNTGELFFGEGSRLTVL.

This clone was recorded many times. The CDR3 region has the DNA TGTGCCAGCAGTGACCCGGGAACCTACAATGAGCAGTTCTTC. It translates to CASSDPGTYNEQFF. V and J are TRBV25-1 and TRBJ2-1, with D perhaps matching TRBD2 (5 bases). Germline CDR1 MGHDK, CDR2 SYGVNS. Trimming took off 3 bases at V and 2 bases at J, with 8 bases between the two ends. The CDR3 has 14 residues.

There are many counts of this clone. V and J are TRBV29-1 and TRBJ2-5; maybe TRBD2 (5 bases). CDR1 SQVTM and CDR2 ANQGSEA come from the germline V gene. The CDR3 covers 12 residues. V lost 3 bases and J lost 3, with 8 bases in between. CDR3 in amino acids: CSVERVEETQYF. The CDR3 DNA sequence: TGCAGCGTTGAGAGGGTTGAAGAGACCCAGTACTTC.

The CDR3 region is CSAHPQLAAIDFRSYEQYF. The CDR3 coding sequence is TGCAGTGCTCACCCCCAACTAGCGGCCATCGACTTTAGGTCCTACGAGCAGTACTTC. V and J are TRBV20-1 and TRBJ2-7; 8 positions match TRBD2. Trimming at V came to 5 bases and at J to 1 base, leaving 22 bases not matched to a gene. Germline values: CDR1 DFQATT, CDR2 SNEGSKA (reference sequence). This CDR3 is built from 19 residues.

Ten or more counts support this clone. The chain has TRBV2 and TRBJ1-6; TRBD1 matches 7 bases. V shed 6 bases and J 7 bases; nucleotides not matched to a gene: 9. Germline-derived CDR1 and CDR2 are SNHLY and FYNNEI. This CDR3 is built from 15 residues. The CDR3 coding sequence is TGTGCCAGCAGACAGACAGGGTTGGGAAATTCACCCCTCCACTTT. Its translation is CASRQTGLGNSPLHF.

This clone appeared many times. Here the CDR3 DNA reads TGCGCCAGCAGCCAAGAGAGGGGACAGGGTCCTGAAAAACTGTTTTTT. It translates to CASSQERGQGPEKLFF. This chain joins TRBV4-1 and TRBJ1-4; 9 bases map to TRBD1. The germline CDR1 and CDR2 sequences are MGHRA and YSYEKL. This CDR3 is 16 amino acids long. J gave up 7 bases and V 0 bases, and 6 bases lay outside the gene matches.

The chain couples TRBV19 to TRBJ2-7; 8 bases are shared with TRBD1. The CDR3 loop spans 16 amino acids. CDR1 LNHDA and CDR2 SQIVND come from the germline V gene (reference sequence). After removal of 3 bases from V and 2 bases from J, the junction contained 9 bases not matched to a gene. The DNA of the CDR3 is TGTGCCAGTAGTATTAGCGTGACAGGGGAGGCCTACGAGCAGTACTTC. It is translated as CASSISVTGEAYEQYF.

In DNA, the CDR3 is TGTGCCAGCAGCTTAGGGGACAGGGGAAATGAAAAACTGTTTTTT. This encodes CASSLGDRGNEKLFF. The V and J genes are TRBV13 and TRBJ1-4; TRBD1 aligns across 9 bases. This CDR3 comprises 15 residues. Per the germline V gene, CDR1 is PRHDT and CDR2 is FYEKMQ (reference sequence). V gave up 0 bases and J gave up 5 bases; unmatched junction bases: 1.

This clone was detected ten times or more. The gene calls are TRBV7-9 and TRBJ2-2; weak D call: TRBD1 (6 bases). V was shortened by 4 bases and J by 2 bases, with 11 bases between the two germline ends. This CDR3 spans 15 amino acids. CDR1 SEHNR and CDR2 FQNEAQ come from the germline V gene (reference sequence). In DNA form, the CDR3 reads TGTGCCAGCAGCTCTCGACAGGCAAACACCGGGGAGCTGTTTTTT. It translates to CASSSRQANTGELFF. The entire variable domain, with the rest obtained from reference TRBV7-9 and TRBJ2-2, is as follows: DTGVSQNPRHKITKRGQNVTFRCDPISEHNRLYWYRQTLGQGPEFLTYFQNEAQLEKSRLLSDRFSAERPKGSFSTLEIQRTEQGDSAMYLCASSSRQANTGELFFGEGSRLTVL.

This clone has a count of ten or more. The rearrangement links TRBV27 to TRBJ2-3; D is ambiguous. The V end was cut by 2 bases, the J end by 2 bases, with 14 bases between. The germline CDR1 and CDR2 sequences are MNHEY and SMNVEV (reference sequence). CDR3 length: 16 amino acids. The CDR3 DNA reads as TGTGCCAGCAGTTTAGAGTCTCGCCCCAACACAGATACGCAGTATTTT. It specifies CASSLESRPNTDTQYF.

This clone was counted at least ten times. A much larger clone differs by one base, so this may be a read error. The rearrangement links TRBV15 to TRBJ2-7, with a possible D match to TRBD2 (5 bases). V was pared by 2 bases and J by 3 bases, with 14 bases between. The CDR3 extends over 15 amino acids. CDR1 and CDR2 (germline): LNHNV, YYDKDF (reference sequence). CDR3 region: CATSRSGGSSYEQYF. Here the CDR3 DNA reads TGTGCCACCAGCAGATCCGGCGGGTCTAGCTACGAGCAGTACTTC.

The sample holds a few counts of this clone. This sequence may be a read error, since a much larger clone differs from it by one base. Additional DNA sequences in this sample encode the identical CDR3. CDR3: CASSFSVVNTEAFF. In DNA form, the CDR3 reads TGTGCCAGCAGCTTTTCTGTTGTAAACACTGAAGCTTTCTTT. The chain uses TRBV7-8 and TRBJ1-1; D not certain. Germline V CDR1 and CDR2: SGHVS, FQNEAQ. The CDR3 has 14 amino acids. Trimming stripped 3 bases from V and 2 bases from J, with 10 bases between.

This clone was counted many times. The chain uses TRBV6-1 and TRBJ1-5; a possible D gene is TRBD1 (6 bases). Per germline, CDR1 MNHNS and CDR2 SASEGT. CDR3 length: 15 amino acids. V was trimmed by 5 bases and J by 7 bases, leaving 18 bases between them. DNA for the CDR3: TGTGCCAGCAGTTGGGTGGACAGATTGGAGCAGCCCCAGCATTTT. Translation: CASSWVDRLEQPQHF.